Following are 7 T cell receptor beta chains from one sample sequenced in a study of CDR3 diversity in severe acne. TCRdb re-derived calls from the PCR reads in MiXCR, one entry per CDR3 protein. The sample holds 85,000 to 120,000 distinct CDR3 sequences, roughly 51% seen once. Material for sequencing was blood. Source of these receptors: a male donor with acne.

This clonotype was found many times. The chain carries TRBV4-2 and TRBJ2-1; D perhaps matches TRBD1 (8 bases). This CDR3 has 15 residues. Trimming took off 5 bases at V and 6 bases at J, with 17 bases between the two ends. In germline, CDR1 is LGHNA, CDR2 YNFKEQ. Written as DNA, the CDR3 is TGTGCCAGCAGCGAGAAGGACAGGGAGGGCAATGAGCAGTTCTTC. It encodes CASSEKDREGNEQFF.

This clonotype occurred many times. The V call is TRBV7-8, the J call TRBJ2-3, with 7 bases identical to TRBD1. From germline, CDR1 is SGHVS and CDR2 FQNEAQ. This CDR3 has 17 residues. V was clipped by 8 bases and J by 0 bases; unmatched bases: 14. The CDR3 nucleotides read TGTGCCAGCCAAGGTCCGACAGGGCATGTTAGCACAGATACGCAGTATTTT. This encodes CASQGPTGHVSTDTQYF.

The sample holds many counts of this clonotype. The chain links TRBV4-2 to TRBJ2-7, with 9 bases matching TRBD1. The CDR3 sequence is 16 residues long. V shed 1 base, J shed 5 bases, and the junction held 9 bases outside the gene matches. CDR1 is LGHNA, CDR2 YNFKEQ, per germline. CDR3 sequence: CASSQAHRGRINEQYF. CDR3 DNA: TGTGCCAGCAGCCAAGCCCACAGGGGGCGTATCAACGAGCAGTACTTC.

This clonotype was found many times. The chain is built from TRBV7-6 and TRBJ2-1; D may correspond to TRBD1 or TRBD2 (5 bases each). The CDR3 runs 16 residues. CDR1 is SGHVS and CDR2 is FNYEAQ in the germline V gene. V was trimmed by 5 bases and J by 5 bases, leaving 19 bases between them. CDR3 sequence reads: CASSAFDRDRDNEQFF. CDR3 DNA sequence: TGTGCCAGCAGCGCCTTCGACCGGGACCGGGACAATGAGCAGTTCTTC.

Details on this clonotype: A much larger clone lies one base from this, so it may be a read error. This chain links TRBV13 with TRBJ1-1; D is perhaps TRBD1 (5 bases). CDR3 size: 14 residues. The germline CDR1 and CDR2 sequences are PRHDT and FYEKMQ (reference sequence). This CDR3 is CASSARDPNTEAIF. The CDR3 DNA reads TGTGCCAGCAGCGCCCGGGACCCGAACACTGAAGCTATCTTT.

The rearrangement links TRBV29-1 to TRBJ2-7; 8 bases fit TRBD2. Germline V gene data show CDR1 as SQVTM and CDR2 as ANQGSEA. V lost 6 bases and J lost 3; bases outside the gene matches: 7. The CDR3 loop spans 13 amino acids. DNA of the CDR3: TGCAGCGTCACCGGGACTAGGGGCTACGAGCAGTACTTC. It is translated as CSVTGTRGYEQYF.

This clonotype was recorded at least ten times. As DNA, the CDR3 is TGTGCCAGCAGCGGCGGGGGAGCGTGGCAGGTCGGTAGTAATGAGCAGTTCTTC. Amino acids: CASSGGGAWQVGSNEQFF. The chain carries TRBV7-9 and TRBJ2-1, with 7 bases matching TRBD2. CDR1 is SEHNR, CDR2 FQNEAQ, per germline (reference sequence). V shed 5 bases and J 7 bases; nucleotides not matched to a gene: 20. The CDR3 has 18 amino acids.